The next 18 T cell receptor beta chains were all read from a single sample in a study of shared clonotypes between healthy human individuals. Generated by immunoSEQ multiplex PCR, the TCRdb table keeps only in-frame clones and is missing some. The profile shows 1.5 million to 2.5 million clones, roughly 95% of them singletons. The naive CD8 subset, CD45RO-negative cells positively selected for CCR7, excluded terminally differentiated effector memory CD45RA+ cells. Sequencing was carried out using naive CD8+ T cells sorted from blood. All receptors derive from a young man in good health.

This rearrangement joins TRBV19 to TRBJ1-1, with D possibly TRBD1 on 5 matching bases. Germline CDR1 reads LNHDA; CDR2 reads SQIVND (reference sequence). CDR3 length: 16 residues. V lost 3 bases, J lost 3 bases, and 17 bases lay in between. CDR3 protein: CASSMASGTSDTEAFF. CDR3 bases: TGTGCCAGTAGTATGGCCTCCGGGACCTCGGACACTGAAGCTTTCTTT.

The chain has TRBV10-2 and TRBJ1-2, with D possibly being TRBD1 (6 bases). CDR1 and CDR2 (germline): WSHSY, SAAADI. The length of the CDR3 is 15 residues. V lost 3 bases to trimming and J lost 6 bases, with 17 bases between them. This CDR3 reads CASSDNLDRINGYTF. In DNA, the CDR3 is TGCGCCAGCAGTGATAATTTGGACAGAATTAATGGCTACACCTTC.

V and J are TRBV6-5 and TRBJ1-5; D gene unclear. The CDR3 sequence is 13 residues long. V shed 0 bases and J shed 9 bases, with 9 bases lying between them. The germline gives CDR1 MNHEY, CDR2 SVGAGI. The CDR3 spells CASSYSRAAPQHF. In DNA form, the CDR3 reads TGTGCCAGCAGTTACTCACGGGCGGCGCCCCAGCATTTT.

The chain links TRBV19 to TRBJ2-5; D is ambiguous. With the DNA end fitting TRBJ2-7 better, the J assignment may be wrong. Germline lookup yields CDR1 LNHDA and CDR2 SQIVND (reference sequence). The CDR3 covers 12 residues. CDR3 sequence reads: CASSYNGYEQYF. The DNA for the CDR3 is TGTGCCAGTAGTTATAACGGCTACGAGCAGTACTTC.

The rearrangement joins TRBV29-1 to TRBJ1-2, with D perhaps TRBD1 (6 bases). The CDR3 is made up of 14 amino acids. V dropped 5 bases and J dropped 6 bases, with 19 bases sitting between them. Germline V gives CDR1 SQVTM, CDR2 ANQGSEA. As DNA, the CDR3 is TGCAGCGTTTACTCGTTGGGGGGCTTGGATGGCTACACCTTC. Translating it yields CSVYSLGGLDGYTF.

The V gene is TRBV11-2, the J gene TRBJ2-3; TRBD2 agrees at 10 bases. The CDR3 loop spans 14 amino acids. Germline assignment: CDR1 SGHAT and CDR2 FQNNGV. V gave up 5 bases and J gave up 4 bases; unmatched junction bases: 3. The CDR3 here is CASSPSGGADTQYF. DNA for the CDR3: TGTGCCAGCAGCCCAAGCGGGGGGGCAGATACGCAGTATTTT. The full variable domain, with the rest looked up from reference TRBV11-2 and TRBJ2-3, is EAGVAQSPRYKIIEKRQSVAFWCNPISGHATLYWYQQILGQGPKLLIQFQNNGVVDDSQLPKDRFSAERLKGVDSTLKIQPAKLEDSAVYLCASSPSGGADTQYFGPGTRLTVL.

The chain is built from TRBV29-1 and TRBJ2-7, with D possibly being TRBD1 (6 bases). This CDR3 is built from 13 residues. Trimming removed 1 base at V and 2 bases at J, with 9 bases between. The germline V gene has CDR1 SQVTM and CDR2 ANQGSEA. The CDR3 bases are TGCAGCGTTGAAGGCAGGGACACCTACGAGCAGTACTTC. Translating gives CSVEGRDTYEQYF.

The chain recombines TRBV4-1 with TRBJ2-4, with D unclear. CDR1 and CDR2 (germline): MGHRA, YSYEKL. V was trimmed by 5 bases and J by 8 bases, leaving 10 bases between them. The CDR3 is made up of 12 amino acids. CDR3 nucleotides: TGCGCCAGCAGCAGATTCGGGCACATTCAGTACTTC. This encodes CASSRFGHIQYF.

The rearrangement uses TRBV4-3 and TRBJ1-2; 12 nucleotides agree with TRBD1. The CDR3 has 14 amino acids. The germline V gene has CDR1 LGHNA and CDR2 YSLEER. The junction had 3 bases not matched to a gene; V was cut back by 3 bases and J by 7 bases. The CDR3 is CASSQGQGASGYTF. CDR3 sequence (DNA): TGCGCCAGCAGCCAGGGACAGGGGGCTAGTGGCTACACCTTC.

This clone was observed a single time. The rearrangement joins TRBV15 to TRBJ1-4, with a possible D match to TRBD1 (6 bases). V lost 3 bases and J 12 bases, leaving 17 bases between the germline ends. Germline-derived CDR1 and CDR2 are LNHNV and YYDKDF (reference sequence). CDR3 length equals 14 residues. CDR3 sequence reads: CATSSRPSGGELFF. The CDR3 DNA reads TGTGCCACCAGCAGCCGTCCGTCGGGGGGCGAACTGTTTTTT. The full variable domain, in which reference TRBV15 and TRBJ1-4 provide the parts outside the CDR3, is DAMVIQNPRYQVTQFGKPVTLSCSQTLNHNVMYWYQQKSSQAPKLLFHYYDKDFNNEADTPDNFQSRRPNTSFCFLDIRSPGLGDTAMYLCATSSRPSGGELFFGSGTQLSVL.

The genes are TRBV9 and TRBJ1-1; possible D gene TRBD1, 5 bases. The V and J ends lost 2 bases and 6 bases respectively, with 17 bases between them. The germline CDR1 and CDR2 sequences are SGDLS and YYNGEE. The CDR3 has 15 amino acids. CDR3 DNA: TGTGCCAGCAGCGTCTCGGGCCCGGGGGACTCTGAAGCTTTCTTT. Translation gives CASSVSGPGDSEAFF.

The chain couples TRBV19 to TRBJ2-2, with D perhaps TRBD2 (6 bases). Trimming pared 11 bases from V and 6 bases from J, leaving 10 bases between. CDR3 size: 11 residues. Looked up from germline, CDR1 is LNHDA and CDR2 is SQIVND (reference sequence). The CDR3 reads CAVSGPGELFF. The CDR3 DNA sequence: TGTGCCGTCAGCGGGCCCGGGGAGCTGTTTTTT. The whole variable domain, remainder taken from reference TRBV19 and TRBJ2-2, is DGGITQSPKYLFRKEGQNVTLSCEQNLNHDAMYWYRQDPGQGLRLIYYSQIVNDFQKGDIAEGYSVSREKKESFPLTVTSAQKNPTAFYLCAVSGPGELFFGEGSRLTVL.

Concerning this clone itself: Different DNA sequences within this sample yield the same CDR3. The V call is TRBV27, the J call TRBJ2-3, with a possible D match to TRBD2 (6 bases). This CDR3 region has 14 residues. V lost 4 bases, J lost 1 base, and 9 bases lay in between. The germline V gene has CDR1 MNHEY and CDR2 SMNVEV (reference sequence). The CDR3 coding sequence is TGTGCCAGCAGTTATCGCGGGGGCACAGATACGCAGTATTTT. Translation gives CASSYRGGTDTQYF.

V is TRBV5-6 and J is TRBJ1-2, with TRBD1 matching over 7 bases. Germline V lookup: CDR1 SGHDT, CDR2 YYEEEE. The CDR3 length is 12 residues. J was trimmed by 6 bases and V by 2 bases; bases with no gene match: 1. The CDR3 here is CASSFDRDGYTF. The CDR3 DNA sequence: TGTGCCAGCAGCTTCGACAGGGATGGCTACACCTTC.

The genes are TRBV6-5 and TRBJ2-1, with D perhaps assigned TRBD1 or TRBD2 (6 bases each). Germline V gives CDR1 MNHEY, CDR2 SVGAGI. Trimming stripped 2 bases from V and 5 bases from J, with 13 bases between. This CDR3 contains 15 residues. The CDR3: CASSYAGGPHNEQFF. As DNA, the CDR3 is TGTGCCAGCAGTTACGCTGGGGGGCCCCACAATGAGCAGTTCTTC.

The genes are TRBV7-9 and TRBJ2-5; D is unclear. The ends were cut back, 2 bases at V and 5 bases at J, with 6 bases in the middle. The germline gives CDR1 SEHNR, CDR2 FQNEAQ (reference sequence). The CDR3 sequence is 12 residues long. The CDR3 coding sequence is TGTGCCAGCAGCTTATCCCCGGAGACCCAGTACTTC. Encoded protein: CASSLSPETQYF.

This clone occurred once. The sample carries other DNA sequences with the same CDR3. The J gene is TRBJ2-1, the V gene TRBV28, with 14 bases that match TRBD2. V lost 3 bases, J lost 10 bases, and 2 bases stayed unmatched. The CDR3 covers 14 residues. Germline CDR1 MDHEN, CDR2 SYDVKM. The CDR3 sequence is CASSLGLAGVEQFF. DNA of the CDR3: TGTGCCAGCAGTTTGGGACTAGCGGGAGTCGAGCAGTTCTTC. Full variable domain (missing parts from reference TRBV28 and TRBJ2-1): DVKVTQSSRYLVKRTGEKVFLECVQDMDHENMFWYRQDPGLGLRLIYFSYDVKMKEKGDIPEGYSVSREKKERFSLILESASTNQTSMYLCASSLGLAGVEQFFGPGTRLTVL.

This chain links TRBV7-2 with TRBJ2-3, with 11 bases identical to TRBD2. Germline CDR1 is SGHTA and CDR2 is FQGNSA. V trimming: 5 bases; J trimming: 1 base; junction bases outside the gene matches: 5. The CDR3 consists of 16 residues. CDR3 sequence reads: CASSLLAGEGTDTQYF. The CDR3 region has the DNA TGTGCCAGCAGCCTACTAGCGGGGGAGGGCACAGATACGCAGTATTTT.